This entry is about one T cell receptor beta chain. Germline loops: CDR1 LGHDT, CDR2 YNNKEL (reference sequence). This CDR3 contains 15 residues. V lost 4 bases and J lost 4; bases outside the gene matches: 8. Produced via immunoSEQ multiplex PCR; TCRdb's table is partial and in-frame only. This sample carries hundreds of thousands of clones, over 75% of them seen once, and the ten largest clones take about 3.5%. This sample is part of a study of Ad26.COV2.S vaccination and SARS-CoV-2 variants. Treatment: 15 to 20 received Ad26.COV2.S at low or high dose, single or two shots; 5 received placebo; per-sample allocation not given. The investigators took samples on day 63 after the first vaccine or placebo injection.

J is TRBJ2-5 and V is TRBV3-1 (or the pseudogene TRBV3-2); 8 nucleotides line up with TRBD2. The sequenced sample was peripheral blood, obtained in a trial of Ad26.COV2.S vaccine versus placebo. This receptor was obtained from a person aged 18 to 65 who received the Ad26.COV2.S COVID-19 vaccine or a placebo. CDR3 protein: CASSRRGGQGETQYF. The CDR3 DNA reads as TGTGCCAGCAGCCGTCGCGGGGGGCAGGGAGAGACCCAGTACTTC.